A selection of T cell receptor beta chains follows, all from one sample in a study of T-cell reconstitution after alpha-beta-depleted transplantation in children. MiXCR, applied by TCRdb to the PCR reads, yields one record per CDR3 protein. The sample consists of 300,000 to 350,000 distinct CDR3 sequences, approximately 23% of them appearing once. This material consisted of PBMCs, mostly from graft donor cells, taken 180 days after TCRalphabeta/CD19-depleted stem cell transplant. The receptors come from a male patient younger than 18 who had a stem cell transplant for acute lymphoblastic leukemia, so the T cells may come from the graft donor. Both conserved end residues are part of each CDR3. The order of the fields is D gene, V gene, clone size, J gene, CDR3 DNA, CDR3 protein. D genes are given only for firm matches. Part of the rows lack a size; the others show once, few, many or a class for expanded clones.

>NA|TRBV27|NA|TRBJ1-6
TGTGCCAGCAGTTTATCGAGGGATTCACCCCTCCACTTT
CASSLSRDSPLHF
>TRBD1|TRBV25-1|few|TRBJ1-6
TGTGCCAGCAGTGAATCCGACAGGGGGCTTAATTCACCCCTCCACTTT
CASSESDRGLNSPLHF
>NA|TRBV5-1|NA|TRBJ1-1
TGCGCCAGCAGCTTGTTCCCCAGCGTGAACACTGAAGCTTTCTTT
CASSLFPSVNTEAFF
>NA|TRBV27|many|TRBJ2-1
TGTGCCAGCCTGACGTGGAGCTCCTACAATGAGCAGTTCTTC
CASLTWSSYNEQFF
>TRBD1|TRBV6-5|NA|TRBJ2-2
TGTGCCAGCAGTCACCGGGACAGGGTGACCGGGGAGCTGTTTTTT
CASSHRDRVTGELFF
>TRBD1|TRBV7-2|NA|TRBJ1-1
TGTGCCAGCAGCCCGAGGACAGGGACCCGCTTTGAAGCTTTCTTT
CASSPRTGTRFEAFF
>NA|TRBV5-1|NA|TRBJ1-3
TGCGCCAGCAGTCCTGGGCCTTACTCCCCTGGAAACACCATATATTTT
CASSPGPYSPGNTIYF
>NA|TRBV7-9|NA|TRBJ1-2
TGTGCCAGCAGCTTTGTTCGCAGGGCTGGTGGCTACACCTTC
CASSFVRRAGGYTF
>TRBD2|TRBV4-2|NA|TRBJ2-7
TGTGCCAGCAGCCAAGAACCGGGACTAGCGGGAATGAAGTACTTC
CASSQEPGLAGMKYF
>NA|TRBV15|few|TRBJ1-1
TGTGCCACCAGCAGAGACTTGGTATCGGGGAGCACTGAAGCTTTCTTT
CATSRDLVSGSTEAFF
>NA|TRBV7-3|NA|TRBJ2-5
TGTGCCAGCAGTCATGAGGGCCAAGAGACCCAGTACTTC
CASSHEGQETQYF
>NA|TRBV29-1|NA|TRBJ1-4
TGCAGCGTTGAAGAGAAGCCGGGGGCCTTGAGGAAACTGTTTTTT
CSVEEKPGALRKLFF
>NA|TRBV7-6|NA|TRBJ2-7
TGTGCCAGCAGCTTAGAGGTCATGCGGGACCACTACGAGCAGTACTTC
CASSLEVMRDHYEQYF
>NA|TRBV12-3/TRBV12-4|NA|TRBJ2-4
TGTGCCAGCAGTTTGACTCGGCTAGTCATGGGAGGAGACATTCAGTACTTC
CASSLTRLVMGGDIQYF
>TRBD2|TRBV27|NA|TRBJ2-7
TGTGCCAGCAGTCCTGGGACTAGCGGGGGATACGGCGAGCAGTACTTC
CASSPGTSGGYGEQYF
>NA|TRBV4-1|few|TRBJ2-3
TGCGCCAGCAGCCAAGAACCACGTGGCACAGATACGCAGTATTTT
CASSQEPRGTDTQYF
>NA|TRBV7-9|NA|TRBJ1-2
TGTGCCAGCAGCTCAACCGTCGGGGGCTACACCTTC
CASSSTVGGYTF
>NA|TRBV4-1|NA|TRBJ1-5
TGCGCCAGCAGCCAAAGTGTGTATCAGCCCCAGCATTTT
CASSQSVYQPQHF
>TRBD1|TRBV11-2|NA|TRBJ2-7
TGTGCCAGCAGCTTCGGGACAGCTTCCTACGAGCAGTACTTC
CASSFGTASYEQYF
>NA|TRBV19|NA|TRBJ2-7
TGTGCCAGTAGTATTAGTTGGAACTCCTACGAGCAGTACTTC
CASSISWNSYEQYF
>NA|TRBV7-6|few|TRBJ1-1
TGTGCCAGCAGCCTGGTCTGGGGGGACGCCAACACTGAAGCTTTCTTT
CASSLVWGDANTEAFF
>TRBD2|TRBV2|NA|TRBJ2-7
TGTGCCAGCAGTGAAGCGACTAGCGGGAGTCTCGAGCAGTACTTC
CASSEATSGSLEQYF
>NA|TRBV7-2|few|TRBJ2-1
TGTGCCAGCAGCTTTACAGCGGGTGCCGCGGGTGAGCAGTTCTTC
CASSFTAGAAGEQFF
>NA|TRBV18|NA|TRBJ2-5
TGTGCCAGCTCACCAGGGGGTATATGGGGCCAAGAGACCCAGTACTTC
CASSPGGIWGQETQYF
>NA|TRBV14|few|TRBJ2-7
TGTGCCAGCAGCCACGTATACGGGACACCCTCTTTCTACGAGCAGTACTTC
CASSHVYGTPSFYEQYF
>NA|TRBV4-1|NA|TRBJ2-7
TGCGCCAGCAGCCAAGTCCAACAGGGATCCTACGAGCAGTACTTC
CASSQVQQGSYEQYF
>TRBD1|TRBV12-3/TRBV12-4|many|TRBJ2-7
TGTGCCAGCAGGGGCCGGACAGGGAGCTCCTACGAGCAGTACTTC
CASRGRTGSSYEQYF
>TRBD2|TRBV2|NA|TRBJ2-5
TGTGCCAGCAGCATGACTAGCGGGAGGTCTACACTCTACTTC
CASSMTSGRSTLYF
>NA|TRBV7-8|few|TRBJ2-5
TGTGCCAGCAGCTCAAAACGGCTGGGGGGGCTAGAGACCCAGTACTTC
CASSSKRLGGLETQYF
>TRBD2|TRBV20-1|few|TRBJ2-1
TGCAGTGCTAGAGCCCAATGGGCTAGCGGGAGGATCGACAATGAGCAGTTCTTC
CSARAQWASGRIDNEQFF
>NA|TRBV20-1|NA|TRBJ2-7
TGCAGTGCTAAACCGGGAGCCCCACCTGAGCAGTACTTC
CSAKPGAPPEQYF
>NA|TRBV29-1|NA|TRBJ1-1
TGCAGCGTTGGGACAAACACTGAAGCTTTCTTT
CSVGTNTEAFF
>NA|TRBV7-2|NA|TRBJ2-3
TGTGCCAGCAGCTTACCGTTAGCAAGCACAGATACGCAGTATTTT
CASSLPLASTDTQYF
>TRBD1|TRBV4-1|NA|TRBJ2-1
TGCGCCAGCAGCCAAGACCGCGCTATCCACCGGGACAGTAACAATGAGCAGTTCTTC
CASSQDRAIHRDSNNEQFF
>TRBD1|TRBV7-9|NA|TRBJ2-7
TGTGCCAGCAGCCCAGACAGGGGGTTCGAGCAGTACTTC
CASSPDRGFEQYF
>TRBD2|TRBV3-1|NA|TRBJ2-5
TGTGCCAGCAGCCCGATTGGTAGCGGGAAGCTGGAGACCCAGTACTTC
CASSPIGSGKLETQYF
>NA|TRBV9|many|TRBJ1-2
TGTGCCAGCAGCGAACAGCATAACTATGGCTACACCTTC
CASSEQHNYGYTF
>NA|TRBV15|NA|TRBJ2-7
TGTGCCACCAGCCCCCGGAGGGGGGTGGGCGAGCAGCACTTC
CATSPRRGVGEQHF
>NA|TRBV5-1|NA|TRBJ2-5
TGCGCCAGCAGCTTCCGGGGGCTAGAGACCCAGTCCTTC
CASSFRGLETQSF
>NA|TRBV7-9|NA|TRBJ2-5
TGTGCCAGCACCTCGAGGGAGACCCAGTACTTC
CASTSRETQYF
>NA|TRBV18|NA|TRBJ1-3
TGTGCCAGCTCACCACGGGGCGGATACACCAGCTCTGGAAACACCATATATTTT
CASSPRGGYTSSGNTIYF
>NA|TRBV15|NA|TRBJ1-5
TGTGCCACCAGCGTCGGGACGGCAACCTATAGCAATCAGCCCCAGCATTTT
CATSVGTATYSNQPQHF
>TRBD1|TRBV12-5|few|TRBJ1-1
TGTGCTAGTGGACCTGGGACAGGGGGAAGTAAAGCTTTCTTT
CASGPGTGGSKAFF
>TRBD1|TRBV7-9|few|TRBJ2-3
TGTGCCAGGACGACAGGGAACACAGATACGCAGTATTTT
CARTTGNTDTQYF
>NA|TRBV5-1|few|TRBJ1-4
TGCGCCAGCAGCTTGGGTCAGGGGATCGAGACTGAAAAACTGTTTTTT
CASSLGQGIETEKLFF
>NA|TRBV20-1|NA|TRBJ1-1
TGCAGTGCTAGACGCGGCCTCAGAGCTGGGACTGAAGCTTTCTTT
CSARRGLRAGTEAFF
>TRBD1|TRBV2|NA|TRBJ2-2
TGTGCCAGCGATAGACAGGGGCTTAACACCGGGGAGCTGTTTTTT
CASDRQGLNTGELFF
>NA|TRBV7-9|few|TRBJ2-7
TGTGCCAGCAGCTCCTTTACTCCCTACGAGCAGTACTTC
CASSSFTPYEQYF
>NA|TRBV12-3/TRBV12-4|many|TRBJ2-2
TGTGCCAGCAGTTTAGCCCTGGAGCTGTTTTTT
CASSLALELFF
>NA|TRBV2|NA|TRBJ1-5
TGTGCCAGCAGGGAGGGACGGAGCAATCAGCCCCAGCATTTT
CASREGRSNQPQHF
>TRBD1|TRBV20-1|few|TRBJ1-1
TGCAGTGCTAGAGGCGCAGGGGGAAGGAGCCCTGAAGCTTTCTTT
CSARGAGGRSPEAFF
>TRBD2|TRBV7-9|NA|TRBJ2-1
TGTGCCAGCAGCTTCCCCACTAGCGGATACAATGAGCAGTTCTTC
CASSFPTSGYNEQFF
>NA|TRBV29-1|few|TRBJ2-7
TGCAGCGTCGGTTACAGGGTCCCGACCTACGAGCAGTACTTC
CSVGYRVPTYEQYF
>NA|TRBV28|NA|TRBJ2-7
TGTGCCAGCTCGGAGTTCTACGAGCAGTACTTC
CASSEFYEQYF
>TRBD1|TRBV6-2/TRBV6-3|few|TRBJ2-5
TGTGCCAGCAGTTACTTGGGACAGGCCCAGTACTTC
CASSYLGQAQYF
>TRBD2|TRBV20-1|NA|TRBJ2-2
TGCAGTGCTCCGACTAGCGGGAACACCGGGGAGCTGTTTTTT
CSAPTSGNTGELFF
>TRBD1|TRBV4-2|few|TRBJ2-7
TGTGCCAGCGGGGGGACAGGGGGTTACGAGCAGTACTTC
CASGGTGGYEQYF
>TRBD2|TRBV20-1|NA|TRBJ2-1
TGCAGTACTAGCGAGTCCGCCTACAATGAGCAGTTCTTC
CSTSESAYNEQFF
>NA|TRBV20-1|NA|TRBJ2-1
TGCAGTGCTAGTGAGGAGGGGAGTAAAACCGACAATGAGCAGTTCTTC
CSASEEGSKTDNEQFF
>TRBD2|TRBV5-1|NA|TRBJ2-1
TGCGCCAGCAGCCTGTCTACTAGCGGGAGGAAGTACAATGAGCAGTTCTTC
CASSLSTSGRKYNEQFF